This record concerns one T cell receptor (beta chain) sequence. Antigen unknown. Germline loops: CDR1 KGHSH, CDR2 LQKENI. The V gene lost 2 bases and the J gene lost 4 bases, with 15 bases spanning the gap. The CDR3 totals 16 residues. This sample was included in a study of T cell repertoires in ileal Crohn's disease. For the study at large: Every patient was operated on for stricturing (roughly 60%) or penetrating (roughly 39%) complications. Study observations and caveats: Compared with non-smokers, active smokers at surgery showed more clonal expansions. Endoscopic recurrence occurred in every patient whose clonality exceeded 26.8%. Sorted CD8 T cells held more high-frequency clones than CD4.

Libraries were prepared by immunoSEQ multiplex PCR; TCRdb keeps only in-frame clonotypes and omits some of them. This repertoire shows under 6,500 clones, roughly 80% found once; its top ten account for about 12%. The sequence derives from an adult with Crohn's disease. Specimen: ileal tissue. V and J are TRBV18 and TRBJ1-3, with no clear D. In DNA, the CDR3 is TGTGCCAGCTCACCAAGTTCTCAGGCCCTAGGAAACACCATATATTTT. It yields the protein CASSPSSQALGNTIYF.